This T cell receptor (beta chain) comes out of a study of PD-1 and CTLA-4 blockade in melanoma. This CDR3 has 15 amino acids. V lost 3 bases to trimming and J lost 6 bases; unmatched junction nucleotides: 10. CDR1 SGHRS and CDR2 YFSETQ come from the germline V gene. Clones were sequenced by immunoSEQ multiplex PCR, and TCRdb holds only the in-frame ones, with some missing. The sample carries some 29,000 clones, around 90% recorded once. The sequencing used CD8+ T cells from peripheral blood, collected before anti-PD-1 treatment. The rearrangement joins TRBV5-1 to TRBJ2-5; 8 nucleotides agree with TRBD1. The source is a human donor with melanoma. This chain's CDR3 is CASSSGQAGGKTQYF. In DNA form, the CDR3 reads TGCGCCAGCAGCTCGGGACAGGCTGGTGGGAAGACCCAGTACTTC.